This entry describes one T cell receptor (beta chain). The CDR3 sequence is 14 residues long. Trimming pared 4 bases from V and 0 bases from J, leaving 9 bases between. Germline V lookup: CDR1 SGHTA, CDR2 FQGTGA. The data stem from a study of patients and donors after allogeneic stem cell transplantation. TCRdb called the RT-PCR reads again in MiXCR, with one record for every CDR3 protein. The sample holds over 400,000 distinct CDR3 sequences; roughly 17% are singletons and the top ten take 6.5% to 7.5%. This clonotype was sampled from a human donor who was either an allogeneic HSCT recipient or a stem cell or donor lymphocyte infusion donor (not recorded which). It is not recorded whose cells these are; they may come from a transplant donor. Sequenced sample: blood, either unsorted or a sorted T cell fraction (not recorded which). This rearrangement joins TRBV7-3 to TRBJ1-1; a weak D match, TRBD1 (6 bases). The chain's CDR3 is CASSSGALNTEAFF. The DNA of the CDR3 is TGTGCCAGCAGCTCGGGGGCGCTGAACACTGAAGCTTTCTTT.